The sequence of this T cell receptor beta chain was determined in a study of T cell responses to AZD1222 COVID-19 vaccine. About this clone: Its antigen is unidentified.

This CDR3 contains 15 residues. Looked up from germline, CDR1 is SGHAT and CDR2 is FQNNGV. Trimming cost V 2 bases and J 2 bases; bases outside gene matches: 6. The method was immunoSEQ multiplex PCR; TCRdb's version includes in-frame clones alone and lacks a portion of them. The sample lists roughly 120,000 clones; roughly 86% were seen once. Notes on the study in general: Of spike-specific TCRs, nearly half reportedly target regions left unmutated in variants. Clonal diversity was possibly underestimated; the donors were predominantly white British and more often female. Sampling that yielded the repertoires occurred only after the peak T cell response.

The clonotype comes from an adult who received the AZD1222 COVID-19 vaccine. The input for sequencing was peripheral blood, taken 28 days after the second AZD1222 dose. This rearrangement joins TRBV11-2 to TRBJ2-7; 7 bases line up with TRBD1. DNA of the CDR3: TGTGCCAGCAGCTTAAGTCGGGACAGCACCTACGAGCAGTACTTC. It yields the protein CASSLSRDSTYEQYF.